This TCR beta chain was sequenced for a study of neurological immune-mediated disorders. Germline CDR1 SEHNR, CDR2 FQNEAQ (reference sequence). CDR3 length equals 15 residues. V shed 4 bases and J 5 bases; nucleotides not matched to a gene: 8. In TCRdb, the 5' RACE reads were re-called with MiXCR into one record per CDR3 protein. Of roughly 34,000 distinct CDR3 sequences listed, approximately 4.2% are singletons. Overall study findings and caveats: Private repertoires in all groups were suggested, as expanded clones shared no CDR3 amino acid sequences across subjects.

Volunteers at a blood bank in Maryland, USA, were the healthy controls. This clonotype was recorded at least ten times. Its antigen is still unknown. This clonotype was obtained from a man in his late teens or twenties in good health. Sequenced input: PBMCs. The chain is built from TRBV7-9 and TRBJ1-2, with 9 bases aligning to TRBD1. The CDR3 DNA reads TGTGCCAGCAGCTCGGGAGTGGGACAGGGATATGGCTACACCTTC. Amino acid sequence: CASSSGVGQGYGYTF.